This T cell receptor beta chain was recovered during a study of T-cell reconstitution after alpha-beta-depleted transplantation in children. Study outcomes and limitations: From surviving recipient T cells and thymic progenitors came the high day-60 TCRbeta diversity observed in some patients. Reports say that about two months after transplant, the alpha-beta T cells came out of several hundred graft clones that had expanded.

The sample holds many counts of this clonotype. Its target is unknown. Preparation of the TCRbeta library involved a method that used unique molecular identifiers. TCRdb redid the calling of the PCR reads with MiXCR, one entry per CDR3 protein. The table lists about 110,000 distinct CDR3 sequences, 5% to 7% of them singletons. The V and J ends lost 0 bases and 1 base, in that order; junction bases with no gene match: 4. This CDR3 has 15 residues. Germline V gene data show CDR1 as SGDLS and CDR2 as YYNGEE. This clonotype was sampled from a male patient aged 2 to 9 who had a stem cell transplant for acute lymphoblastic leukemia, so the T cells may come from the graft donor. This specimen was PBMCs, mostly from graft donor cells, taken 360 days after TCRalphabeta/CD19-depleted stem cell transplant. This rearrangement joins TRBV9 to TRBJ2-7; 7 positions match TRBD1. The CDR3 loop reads CASSVEWTGSYEQYF. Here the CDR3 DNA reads TGTGCCAGCAGCGTAGAATGGACAGGTTCCTACGAGCAGTACTTC.